This entry lists 13 T cell receptor beta chains sequenced from one sample in a study of CD8 T cells in ankylosing spondylitis. TCRdb recomputed calls from the 5' RACE reads with MiXCR, one row per CDR3 protein. Of over 30,000 distinct CDR3 sequences in the sample, around 10% were seen once. The sample consisted of synovial fluid, either unsorted or a sorted T cell fraction (not recorded which). The source is a male donor with ankylosing spondylitis.

This clonotype showed up many times. The rearrangement joins TRBV12-3 or TRBV12-4 to TRBJ1-5; 7 positions agree with TRBD1. V was clipped by 6 bases and J by 4 bases; unmatched bases: 3. The CDR3 length is 13 residues. The CDR3 spells CASSRGRNQPQHF. In nucleotides, the CDR3 is TGTGCCAGCAGCAGGGGGAGAAATCAGCCCCAGCATTTT.

This chain connects TRBV27 to TRBJ2-2; 10 positions agree with TRBD1. With V trimmed by 5 bases and J by 5 bases, 11 bases remained unmatched. Germline V gene sequence: CDR1 MNHEY, CDR2 SMNVEV (reference sequence). The CDR3 has 17 amino acids. Written as DNA, the CDR3 is TGTGCCAGCAGTCCGAGGCTGGGACAGGGGAATACCGGGGAGCTGTTTTTT. It is translated as CASSPRLGQGNTGELFF.

The chain uses TRBV23-1 and TRBJ2-1; D might be TRBD2 (6 bases). TRBV23-1 is an ORF, with its function uncertain. The CDR3 is 13 residues long. CDR3 nucleotides: TGCGCAAAAAGCAAAGGAGGGTATTGTGAGCAGTTCTTC. It translates to CAKSKGGYCEQFF.

This clonotype appeared a few times. The J gene is TRBJ2-1, the V gene TRBV6-2 or TRBV6-3; TRBD2 aligns across 9 bases. This CDR3 has 14 amino acids. The V gene's germline CDR1 is MNHEY and CDR2 SVGEGT. The V and J ends lost 5 bases and 8 bases, in that order; junction bases with no gene match: 7. CDR3 sequence (DNA): TGTGCCAGCAGTACGGGACTAGCAATCCATGAGCAGTTCTTC. This gives the protein CASSTGLAIHEQFF.

The CDR3 bases are TGCGCCAGCAGCCAAGGTACAGGGCGCTACGAGCAGTACTTC. Its protein is CASSQGTGRYEQYF. J is TRBJ2-7 and V is TRBV4-3; tentatively, D is TRBD1 (6 bases). This CDR3 spans 14 amino acids. V lost 1 base and J lost 3, with 10 bases in between. Looked up from germline, CDR1 is LGHNA and CDR2 is YSLEER.

A few counts support this clonotype. Because the CDR3's place on the DNA is in doubt, the DNA is left out and the CDR3 is given as listed by TCRdb. The gene calls are TRBV7-9 and TRBJ1-4; no check of the table's D call, TRBD1, against the DNA was made. CDR1 SEHNR and CDR2 FQNEAQ come from the germline V gene (reference sequence). With termini counted, the CDR3 has 16 amino acids. The CDR3 region is CASSPRDSSGEKLFFF.

This clonotype is judged large. The chain has TRBV27 and TRBJ2-7, with D perhaps matching TRBD2 (6 bases). Trimming stripped 3 bases from V and 3 bases from J, with 9 bases between. The CDR3 contains 13 residues. Germline V CDR1 and CDR2: MNHEY, SMNVEV (reference sequence). The CDR3 DNA reads TGTGCCAGCAGTTTGGGGGGAGTCTACGAGCAGTACTTC. Protein: CASSLGGVYEQYF.

In this sample, this clonotype turned up many times. The rearrangement links TRBV7-3 to TRBJ1-1; D gene ambiguous. V lost 1 base, J lost 1 base, and 7 bases lay in between. This CDR3 is built from 14 residues. Germline assignment: CDR1 SGHTA and CDR2 FQGTGA. In DNA, the CDR3 is TGTGCCAGCAGCTTAAGCCCGGGGAACACTGAAGCTTTCTTT. Protein sequence: CASSLSPGNTEAFF.

This clonotype was detected only a few times. The chain has TRBV5-1 and TRBJ2-1, with 12 bases matching TRBD1. CDR1 SGHRS and CDR2 YFSETQ come from the germline V gene. J gave up 5 bases and V 7 bases, and 10 bases lay outside the gene matches. This CDR3 spans 16 amino acids. CDR3 in DNA: TGCGCCAGCGAACCCGGGACAGGGGGCTTCCACAATGAGCAGTTCTTC. This translates into CASEPGTGGFHNEQFF.

Only a few counts were recorded for this clonotype. The gene calls are TRBV13 and TRBJ2-1; D perhaps matches TRBD2 (6 bases). Looked up from germline, CDR1 is PRHDT and CDR2 is FYEKMQ (reference sequence). This CDR3 spans 13 amino acids. V was shortened by 2 bases and J by 7 bases, with 9 bases between the two germline ends. The CDR3 here is CASSLPSVNEQFF. The CDR3 nucleotides are TGTGCCAGCAGCTTACCTAGCGTAAATGAGCAGTTCTTC.

This CDR3 reads CSVDRGSGGVADTQYF. The CDR3 coding sequence is TGCAGCGTTGATCGAGGTAGCGGGGGGGTCGCAGATACGCAGTATTTT. The chain is built from TRBV29-1 and TRBJ2-3; 11 bases agree with TRBD2. The length of the CDR3 is 16 residues. The germline V gene has CDR1 SQVTM and CDR2 ANQGSEA. J was trimmed by 4 bases and V by 3 bases; bases with no gene match: 9.

This clonotype was counted a few times. This chain joins TRBV6-1 and TRBJ2-1, with 10 bases matching TRBD2. This CDR3 spans 15 amino acids. Unmatched junction bases numbered 9, after V lost 7 bases and J lost 6 bases. From germline, CDR1 is MNHNS and CDR2 SASEGT. The CDR3 is CASTARAGGPNEQFF. As DNA, the CDR3 is TGTGCCAGCACCGCAAGAGCGGGAGGGCCCAATGAGCAGTTCTTC.

The genes are TRBV5-6 and TRBJ2-3; D is undetermined. V lost 0 bases and J 4 bases, leaving 9 bases between the germline ends. The length of the CDR3 is 14 residues. Germline V gene lookup returns CDR1 SGHDT and CDR2 YYEEEE. The CDR3 DNA is TGTGCCAGCAGCTTGGCCGGTGGGGCAGATACGCAGTATTTT. This gives the protein CASSLAGGADTQYF.